These T cell receptor beta chains were read from a single sample in a study of vaccination effects on CD4 cells after COVID-19. No antigen has been identified for these receptors. Here immunoSEQ multiplex PCR was the method, and the copy in TCRdb shows in-frame clones only, minus some. The sample holds just under 45,000 clones; roughly four fifths are singletons and the top ten take 11%. The specimen was CD4+ T cells from PBMCs cultured with SARS-CoV-2 spike peptides, collected before COVID-19 vaccination. These receptors came from a human donor who received a COVID-19 vaccine. The CDR3 runs from the conserved cysteine through the conserved F or W. The D gene is left open where the match is weak. A clone size is listed for some rows: how often the clone was seen (once, few, many), or a class if it is expanded.

abundance,j_gene,d_gene,v_gene,CDR3aa,CDR3nt
NA,TRBJ2-3,TRBD1,TRBV5-1,CASSLRTGEGTDTQYF,TGCGCCAGCAGCTTGAGGACAGGGGAGGGCACAGATACGCAGTATTTT
NA,TRBJ2-5,TRBD2,TRBV7-9,CASSFTGGLETQYF,TGTGCCAGCAGCTTTACGGGAGGGTTAGAGACCCAGTACTTC
NA,TRBJ1-6,NA,TRBV19,CASSRGNSPLHF,TGTGCCAGTAGTAGGGGGAATTCACCCCTCCACTTT
NA,TRBJ2-5,NA,TRBV2,CASRVHQETQYF,TGTGCCAGCAGAGTTCACCAAGAGACCCAGTACTTC
NA,TRBJ2-1,NA,TRBV27,CASSRTGTSYNEQFF,TGTGCCAGCAGTCGCACAGGGACATCCTACAATGAGCAGTTCTTC
NA,TRBJ2-3,TRBD1,TRBV2,CASSGQGYFTDTQYF,TGTGCCAGCAGTGGACAGGGATATTTTACAGATACGCAGTATTTT
NA,TRBJ2-3,TRBD2,TRBV24-1,CATSDPSDSGADGDTQYF,TGTGCCACCAGTGATCCAAGTGATAGCGGGGCCGACGGGGATACGCAGTATTTT
NA,TRBJ1-1,TRBD1,TRBV9,CASSVGTGQGAFF,TGTGCCAGCAGCGTAGGGACAGGCCAGGGAGCTTTCTTT
NA,TRBJ1-1,NA,TRBV20-1,CSAKFRHNAFF,TGCAGTGCTAAGTTTAGGCATAACGCTTTCTTT
NA,TRBJ2-2,NA,TRBV19,CASSIAGSGNTGELFF,TGTGCCAGTAGTATAGCTGGAAGCGGGAACACCGGGGAGCTGTTTTTT
NA,TRBJ1-5,NA,TRBV19,CASSPGPSEGQPQHF,TGTGCCAGTAGTCCAGGACCTTCAGAGGGTCAGCCCCAGCATTTT
NA,TRBJ1-5,NA,TRBV6-6,CASSYSGGRGQPQHF,TGTGCCAGCAGTTACTCAGGGGGGCGAGGCCAGCCCCAGCATTTT
NA,TRBJ1-2,NA,TRBV7-6,CASSALLMGEGGSYGYTF,TGTGCCAGCAGCGCGTTATTAATGGGGGAAGGGGGTAGCTATGGCTACACCTTC
NA,TRBJ1-4,NA,TRBV2,CASSDRDREKLFF,TGTGCCAGCAGTGACAGGGACCGGGAAAAACTGTTTTTT
NA,TRBJ2-5,NA,TRBV7-3,CASSLLPRETQYF,TGTGCCAGCAGCTTACTTCCAAGGGAGACCCAGTACTTC
NA,TRBJ2-5,NA,TRBV5-4,CASSPGTPEETQYF,TGTGCCAGCAGCCCGGGGACCCCCGAAGAGACCCAGTACTTC
once,TRBJ1-5,NA,TRBV7-2,CASSGASQPQHF,TGTGCCAGCAGCGGGGCTTCTCAGCCCCAGCATTTT
NA,TRBJ2-3,TRBD2,TRBV28,CASSLAGGTDTQYF,TGTGCCAGCAGTTTAGCGGGGGGAACAGATACGCAGTATTTT
NA,TRBJ2-1,TRBD2,TRBV7-9,CASSQERGGEQFF,TGTGCCAGCAGCCAAGAGCGGGGAGGTGAGCAGTTCTTC
NA,TRBJ2-3,NA,TRBV7-2,CASSLAPRSTDTQYF,TGTGCCAGCAGCTTAGCGCCCCGAAGCACAGATACGCAGTATTTT
once,TRBJ1-2,NA,TRBV12-3/TRBV12-4,CASRGPNYGYTF,TGTGCCAGCAGGGGCCCTAACTATGGCTACACCTTC
once,TRBJ2-5,NA,TRBV7-3,CASSLNQETQYF,TGTGCCAGCAGCTTAAATCAGGAGACCCAGTACTTC
few,TRBJ2-3,TRBD2,TRBV7-3,CASSLWGEGTDTQYF,TGTGCCAGCAGCTTATGGGGGGAGGGTACAGATACGCAGTATTTT
NA,TRBJ2-1,NA,TRBV7-2,CASSPYYNEQFF,TGTGCCAGCAGCCCCTACTACAATGAGCAGTTCTTC
NA,TRBJ1-5,TRBD1,TRBV19,CASSMNRDRGGQPQHF,TGTGCCAGTAGTATGAACCGGGACAGGGGGGGTCAGCCCCAGCATTTT
NA,TRBJ2-2,TRBD1,TRBV28,CASLSGGRTGELFF,TGTGCCAGCTTGTCAGGGGGTCGCACCGGGGAGCTGTTTTTT
NA,TRBJ2-1,NA,TRBV5-5,CASSRDYNEQFF,TGTGCCAGCAGCCGTGACTACAATGAGCAGTTCTTC
NA,TRBJ2-2,NA,TRBV2,CASSGSVPGELFF,TGTGCCAGCAGTGGAAGTGTACCCGGGGAGCTGTTTTTT
NA,TRBJ2-3,NA,TRBV5-1,CASSLDKSTDTQYF,TGCGCCAGCAGCTTGGACAAGTCCACAGATACGCAGTATTTT
few,TRBJ1-6,NA,TRBV28,CASRPTGYNSPLHF,TGTGCCAGCAGGCCGACAGGTTATAATTCACCCCTCCACTTT
few,TRBJ1-5,NA,TRBV30,CAWSYQPQHF,TGTGCCTGGAGTTATCAGCCCCAGCATTTT
NA,TRBJ2-5,NA,TRBV5-4,CASSLPSGVKETQYF,TGTGCCAGCAGCTTACCCTCGGGGGTAAAAGAGACCCAGTACTTC
few,TRBJ1-2,NA,TRBV7-3,CASSLRGDSYGYTF,TGTGCCAGCAGCTTAAGAGGGGATTCCTATGGCTACACCTTC
NA,TRBJ2-1,NA,TRBV4-2,CASSQVGGLQYNEQFF,TGTGCCAGCAGCCAAGTCGGTGGACTACAATACAATGAGCAGTTCTTC
NA,TRBJ1-1,NA,TRBV6-2/TRBV6-3,CASSYLPGQVNTEAFF,TGTGCCAGCAGTTACCTCCCTGGGCAGGTGAACACTGAAGCTTTCTTT
once,TRBJ2-5,NA,TRBV4-1,CASSVNGRQETQYF,TGCGCCAGCAGCGTCAACGGGCGACAAGAGACCCAGTACTTC
NA,TRBJ2-2,TRBD2,TRBV7-3,CASSFSGGNTGELFF,TGTGCCAGCAGCTTCAGCGGGGGGAACACCGGGGAGCTGTTTTTT
few,TRBJ1-5,NA,TRBV20-1,CSASPGYSNQPQHF,TGCAGTGCTAGTCCGGGGTATAGCAATCAGCCCCAGCATTTT
NA,TRBJ1-1,NA,TRBV25-1,CASRLGAEAFF,TGTGCCAGCAGGCTAGGGGCTGAAGCTTTCTTT
NA,TRBJ2-2,NA,TRBV18,CASSPPGQRNTGELFF,TGTGCCAGCTCACCACCGGGGCAGCGGAACACCGGGGAGCTGTTTTTT
NA,TRBJ1-6,TRBD1,TRBV25-1,CASGTESSPLHF,TGTGCCAGTGGGACAGAGTCATCACCCCTCCACTTT